This T cell receptor beta chain was identified during a study of vaccination and CD4 T cells after COVID-19. Study details: Convalescent individuals exhibited SARS-CoV-2 positivity on nasal swab PCR, with several mild and one severe presentation. Post-vaccine specimens were obtained a median 72 days after dose two (range 14 to 241). Study-wide findings and caveats: Spike mono-reactivity held for 304 of 307 vaccine-specific clones in convalescent patients.

Treatment defined: roughly 10-day PBMC culture with coronavirus spike peptide pools or control peptides (ViraFEST assay). Culture conditions combined some 1.9 million PBMCs per well with 10 IU/ml IL-2 and 8.5 to 10 ug/ml peptide pools. Sequencing of DNA taken from cultured CD4+ T cells relied on the Oncomine TCR Beta short-read assay. TCRdb reprocessed the PCR reads with MiXCR, giving one entry per CDR3 protein. The table has about 16,000 distinct CDR3 sequences, approximately 63% seen once. The CDR3 extends over 14 amino acids. The ends lost 6 bases at V and 4 bases at J; junction bases unmatched: 8. CDR1 and CDR2 from the germline V gene are LNHDA and SQIVND (reference sequence). Note on this clonotype: Its target is not known.

This clonotype originated in a human donor who had recovered from COVID-19. The gene calls are TRBV19 and TRBJ1-2; 7 positions match TRBD1. Sequenced material: CD4+ T cells from blood, cultured in vitro. CDR3 nucleotides: TGTGCCAGTAGCCGGACAGGCCCAACCTATGGCTACACCTTC. Its translation is CASSRTGPTYGYTF.